The 32 T cell receptor beta chains listed next were all sequenced from one sample in a study of read filtering for tumor transcriptome and immune sequencing (dated by TCRdb to between 2020 and 2021). Sequenced using an Illumina HiSeq 4000. TCR libraries were built from about 420 ng RNA with the Immunoverse kit, using molecular barcoded adaptors covering alpha/delta and beta/gamma chains. TCRdb handled the public reads itself, with Q25 trimming in fastp and clone calling in MiXCR, and kept productive beta chains. Each CDR3 protein appears once, grouped with its most common genes and DNA. The sample table contains about 90,000 distinct CDR3 sequences; only one count was recorded for roughly 12% of them. Approximately 15% of the sample goes to the ten largest clones. The material sequenced was a population of CD138-negative cells sorted from bone marrow. The cell subset or site label for this specimen denotes: bone marrow mononuclear cells depleted of CD138+ plasma/myeloma cells by negative magnetic selection. Source of these receptors: a donor at least 40 years old with multiple myeloma.

This clonotype was found a few times. The chain has TRBV9 and TRBJ2-7; unclear D gene. Between the trimmed V and J ends, which lost 2 bases and 3 bases, there was a span of 3 bases. The V gene's germline CDR1 is SGDLS and CDR2 YYNGEE. This CDR3 contains 11 residues. The CDR3 reads CASSVHYEQYF. The CDR3 nucleotides read TGTGCCAGCAGCGTGCACTACGAGCAGTACTTC.

This clonotype was seen at least ten times. At one of its ends the junction is not consistent with the germline gene, which may arise from a read error. J is TRBJ2-1 and V is TRBV7-7; D unresolved. CDR3 length: 14 residues. Germline CDR1 and CDR2: SSHAT and FNYEAQ (reference sequence). The DNA for the CDR3 is TGTGCTAGCAGCCTATCTTCTCTAGGTAATGAGCAGTTCTTC. Residues: CASSLSSLGNEQFF.

As regards this clonotype: It may be a read error: a sequence one base away is much more abundant. The V gene is TRBV7-9, the J gene TRBJ2-1; 9 nucleotides line up with TRBD2. From germline, CDR1 is SEHNR and CDR2 FQNEAQ (reference sequence). The CDR3 is made up of 17 amino acids. CDR3 protein: CASSFSGSSGSYNGQFF. The CDR3 nucleotides read TGTGCCAGCAGCTTTTCGGGGAGTAGCGGGAGCTACAATGGGCAGTTCTTC. The full variable domain, completed using reference TRBV7-9 and TRBJ2-1, is DTGVSQNPRHKITKRGQNVTFRCDPISEHNRLYWYRQTLGQGPEFLTYFQNEAQLEKSRLLSDRFSAERPKGSFSTLEIQRTEQGDSAMYLCASSFSGSSGSYNGQFFGPGTRLTVL.

This clonotype was found many times. J is TRBJ2-1 and V is TRBV14; 9 bases agree with TRBD1. Germline loops: CDR1 SGHDN, CDR2 FVKESK. Trimming at V came to 4 bases and at J to 1 base, leaving 2 bases not matched to a gene. This CDR3 spans 15 amino acids. CDR3 bases: TGTGCCAGCAGCCGGACAGGGGTGTCCTACAATGAGCAGTTCTTC. Translating it yields CASSRTGVSYNEQFF.

The rearrangement uses TRBV7-9 and TRBJ2-3; possible D gene TRBD2, 5 bases. V was clipped by 1 base and J by 4 bases, with 9 bases between them. The CDR3 spans 14 residues. The germline gives CDR1 SEHNR, CDR2 FQNEAQ (reference sequence). CDR3 region: CASSLVASSDTQYF. DNA of the CDR3: TGTGCCAGCAGCTTAGTGGCTAGCTCAGATACGCAGTATTTT.

This clonotype was counted many times. V is TRBV5-1 and J is TRBJ2-7, with 7 bases that match TRBD1. The CDR3 length is 15 residues. The junction had 5 bases not matched to a gene; V was cut back by 0 bases and J by 2 bases. Germline loops: CDR1 SGHRS, CDR2 YFSETQ. Here the CDR3 reads CASSLGGQSTYEQYF. The CDR3 nucleotides are TGCGCCAGCAGCTTGGGGGGACAGTCAACCTACGAGCAGTACTTC.

The chain couples TRBV6-5 to TRBJ2-3; possibly TRBD1 for D (6 bases). V dropped 7 bases and J dropped 9 bases, with 11 bases sitting between them. The CDR3 runs 11 residues. Germline CDR1 MNHEY, CDR2 SVGAGI. The CDR3 loop reads CASTQRGTQYF. The DNA for the CDR3 is TGTGCCAGCACCCAGAGGGGGACGCAGTATTTT.

This clonotype was recorded many times. This chain connects TRBV28 to TRBJ2-2; 8 bases line up with TRBD1. The germline V gene encodes CDR1 MDHEN and CDR2 SYDVKM. V was clipped by 5 bases and J by 2 bases; unmatched bases: 7. The CDR3 is 16 residues long. The CDR3 spells CASSPLGQGNTGELFF. The CDR3 bases are TGTGCCAGCAGTCCACTCGGACAGGGAAACACCGGGGAGCTGTTTTTT.

This clonotype was counted at least ten times. The chain has TRBV29-1 and TRBJ2-2; D may be TRBD1 or TRBD2 (6 bases each). The CDR3 has 17 amino acids. The V gene's germline CDR1 is SQVTM and CDR2 ANQGSEA. The V end was cut by 2 bases, the J end by 1 base, with 17 bases between. The CDR3 here is CSVESMAQGGNTGELFF. The CDR3 bases are TGCAGCGTTGAATCGATGGCACAGGGAGGGAACACCGGGGAGCTGTTTTTT.

This clonotype was found many times. This rearrangement joins TRBV20-1 to TRBJ2-1; a weak D match, TRBD2 (6 bases). This CDR3 has 17 residues. The germline V gene encodes CDR1 DFQATT and CDR2 SNEGSKA (reference sequence). The germline V and J ends were trimmed by 0 bases and 4 bases, with 19 bases remaining between them. CDR3 sequence: CSARDPGLAVNYNEQFF. The CDR3 nucleotides read TGCAGTGCTAGAGATCCAGGTTTAGCGGTAAATTACAATGAGCAGTTCTTC.

This clonotype was counted between two and nine times. The rearrangement links TRBV4-1 to TRBJ1-2; TRBD1 agrees at 9 bases. This CDR3 has 19 residues. Trimming removed 1 base from V and 3 bases from J; junction bases left unmatched: 15. Germline loops: CDR1 MGHRA, CDR2 YSYEKL. The CDR3 loop reads CASSQASEDRGFMHYGYTF. CDR3 nucleotides: TGCGCCAGCAGCCAAGCGAGTGAGGACAGGGGTTTTATGCACTATGGCTACACCTTC.

Remarks on this clonotype: A much larger clonotype is one base distant, so this may be a read error. The rearrangement links TRBV5-1 to TRBJ2-3; D is perhaps TRBD1 (5 bases). CDR3 length: 15 residues. CDR1 is SGHRS and CDR2 is YFSETQ in the germline V gene. The CDR3 sequence is CASSLGGGYTDTRYF. CDR3 sequence (DNA): TGCGCCAGCAGCTTGGGGGGCGGATACACAGATACGCGGTATTTT.

The V gene is TRBV5-1, the J gene TRBJ2-7, with D perhaps matching TRBD1 (6 bases). This CDR3 contains 14 residues. Germline CDR1 is SGHRS and CDR2 is YFSETQ. The germline V and J ends were trimmed by 2 bases and 2 bases, with 11 bases remaining between them. The CDR3, as DNA: TGCGCCAGCAGCTTCCTTGGGGGCACCTACGAGCAGTACTTC. This gives the protein CASSFLGGTYEQYF. Filled out from reference TRBV5-1 and TRBJ2-7, the complete variable domain reads KAGVTQTPRYLIKTRGQQVTLSCSPISGHRSVSWYQQTPGQGLQFLFEYFSETQRNKGNFPGRFSGRQFSNSRSEMNVSTLELGDSALYLCASSFLGGTYEQYFGPGTRLTVT.

In its sample, this clonotype was seen many times. The rearrangement joins TRBV20-1 to TRBJ2-1; 7 nucleotides match TRBD1. The germline V gene encodes CDR1 DFQATT and CDR2 SNEGSKA (reference sequence). The CDR3 is 13 residues long. The V and J ends lost 3 bases and 6 bases, in that order; junction bases with no gene match: 5. CDR3 residues: CSASYRGTNEQFF. CDR3 DNA: TGCAGTGCTAGCTACAGGGGAACCAATGAGCAGTTCTTC.

This clonotype occurred many times. V usage is TRBV5-1 and J usage is TRBJ2-5; D unclear. The CDR3 spans 12 residues. From germline, CDR1 is SGHRS and CDR2 YFSETQ. Between the trimmed V and J ends, which lost 5 bases and 2 bases, there was a span of 7 bases. The CDR3 nucleotides read TGCGCCAGCAGTACCCAGCAAGAGACCCAGTACTTC. Its translation: CASSTQQETQYF.

The chain uses TRBV6-2 or TRBV6-3 and TRBJ2-3; D ambiguous. V lost 0 bases, J lost 4 bases, and 8 bases lay in between. Germline V gives CDR1 MNHEY, CDR2 SVGEGT. The CDR3 has 14 amino acids. In nucleotides, the CDR3 is TGTGCCAGCAGTTACTCGTGGGCCGCAGATACGCAGTATTTT. Its translation: CASSYSWAADTQYF.

Many counts were recorded for this clonotype. The chain recombines TRBV7-2 with TRBJ2-1, with 7 bases matching TRBD2. The V segment lost 8 bases and the J segment 7 bases; nucleotides outside the gene matches: 8. The CDR3 runs 13 residues. Germline V gene sequence: CDR1 SGHTA, CDR2 FQGNSA. The CDR3 coding sequence is TGTGCCAGCGCGGGAGACCAGGTGAATGAGCAGTTCTTC. Residues: CASAGDQVNEQFF.

This clonotype was recorded many times. A read error is possible here, since a much larger clone lies one base away. The gene calls are TRBV29-1 and TRBJ2-1; D gene ambiguous. Germline V lookup: CDR1 SQVTM, CDR2 ANQGSEA. This CDR3 is 14 amino acids long. This CDR3 reads CSVLLGIPYNGQFF. The CDR3 region has the DNA TGCAGCGTCCTGTTGGGGATCCCCTACAATGGGCAGTTCTTC.

The J gene is TRBJ2-7, the V gene TRBV18; unclear D gene. V was shortened by 3 bases and J by 2 bases, with 5 bases between the two germline ends. Per germline, CDR1 KGHSH and CDR2 LQKENI. The CDR3 spans 12 residues. The CDR3 loop is CASSPSTYEQYF. CDR3 nucleotides: TGTGCCAGCTCACCTTCTACCTACGAGCAGTACTTC. The complete variable domain, with remaining parts taken from reference TRBV18 and TRBJ2-7, reads NAGVMQNPRHLVRRRGQEARLRCSPMKGHSHVYWYRQLPEEGLKFMVYLQKENIIDESGMPKERFSAEFPKEGPSILRIQQVVRGDSAAYFCASSPSTYEQYFGPGTRLTVT.

This clonotype was seen ten or more times. The gene calls are TRBV19 and TRBJ2-7; TRBD2 agrees at 7 bases. The CDR3 runs 15 residues. The germline gives CDR1 LNHDA, CDR2 SQIVND (reference sequence). V shed 10 bases, J shed 0 bases, and the junction held 12 bases outside the gene matches. Written as DNA, the CDR3 is TGTGCCACCCGGCTAGCGGACCTTCTCTCCTACGAGCAGTACTTC. It is translated as CATRLADLLSYEQYF.

At least ten counts were recorded for this clonotype. V and J are TRBV7-9 and TRBJ1-1, with D possibly matching TRBD1 (5 bases). The ends were cut back, 1 base at V and 6 bases at J, with 12 bases in the middle. The germline CDR1 and CDR2 sequences are SEHNR and FQNEAQ (reference sequence). This CDR3 contains 14 residues. CDR3 bases: TGTGCCAGCAGCTTAGGATCCGGGGCTTCTGAAGCTTTCTTT. It codes for CASSLGSGASEAFF.

The rearrangement joins TRBV5-1 to TRBJ1-3; D gene uncertain. Germline V lookup: CDR1 SGHRS, CDR2 YFSETQ. V lost 7 bases and J lost 0, with 11 bases in between. The CDR3 is made up of 14 amino acids. CDR3 sequence reads: CASQQIPSGNTIYF. The CDR3 bases are TGCGCCAGCCAACAGATACCCTCTGGAAACACCATATATTTT. Using reference TRBV5-1 and TRBJ1-3 for the parts outside the CDR3, the full variable domain is KAGVTQTPRYLIKTRGQQVTLSCSPISGHRSVSWYQQTPGQGLQFLFEYFSETQRNKGNFPGRFSGRQFSNSRSEMNVSTLELGDSALYLCASQQIPSGNTIYFGEGSWLTVV.

This clonotype has ten or more counts. This sequence joins TRBV18 and TRBJ2-6; no clear D. Germline V CDR1 and CDR2: KGHSH, LQKENI. Trimming cost V 2 bases and J 1 base, with 9 bases left between them. The CDR3 has 16 amino acids. CDR3 nucleotides: TGTGCCAGCTCACCAAAGCAGGCGTCTGGGGCCAACGTCCTGACTTTC. It translates to CASSPKQASGANVLTF.

On this clonotype: A much larger clone is a single base away; this may be a read error. Since no conserved phenylalanine or tryptophan closes the CDR3, a read error is the likely cause. Here the CDR3 reads CASSQDPQGSQPQHL. Written as DNA, the CDR3 is TGTGCCAGCAGCCAAGATCCCCAGGGGAGTCAGCCCCAGCATCTT. The rearrangement joins TRBV4-2 to TRBJ1-5; the D gene is possibly TRBD1 (6 bases). Trimming left V 0 bases short and J 6 bases short, with 12 bases between. Germline V CDR1 and CDR2: LGHNA, YNFKEQ. The CDR3 covers 15 residues.

This clonotype was observed at least ten times. This rearrangement joins TRBV11-1 to TRBJ2-7, with 7 bases identical to TRBD2. CDR3 length: 14 residues. Looked up from germline, CDR1 is SGHAT and CDR2 is FQDESV (reference sequence). V was pared by 6 bases and J by 4 bases, with 9 bases of the junction left unmatched. DNA for the CDR3: TGTGCCAGCAGTAGCGGACTAGGCGGGTACGAGCAGTACTTC. Translating gives CASSSGLGGYEQYF.

This clonotype was counted at least ten times. The rearrangement links TRBV7-9 to TRBJ2-3, with 10 bases identical to TRBD2. CDR3 length: 15 residues. Per the germline V gene, CDR1 is SEHNR and CDR2 is FQNEAQ (reference sequence). J was trimmed by 7 bases and V by 5 bases; bases with no gene match: 9. CDR3 nucleotide sequence: TGTGCCAGCAGCCCTCTAGCGGGAGTCTCGAATACGCAGTATTTT. Protein product: CASSPLAGVSNTQYF.

A note on this clonotype: A read error may be the cause here, since a much bigger clone is one base away. This chain joins TRBV6-1 and TRBJ2-3; 11 nucleotides line up with TRBD2. The germline V gene has CDR1 MNHNS and CDR2 SASEGT. The CDR3 is 19 residues long. The CDR3 spells CAGSYGGTSSGRYTDTQYF. In DNA, the CDR3 is TGTGCCGGCAGTTATGGGGGAACCTCTAGCGGGAGGTACACAGATACGCAGTATTTT.

Points on this clonotype: A clone one base away is much larger, so this may be a read error. The chain employs TRBV20-1 and TRBJ1-1, with a tentative D call TRBD1 (5 bases). The CDR3 covers 14 residues. Germline loops: CDR1 DFQATT, CDR2 SNEGSKA (reference sequence). V shed 6 bases and J shed 2 bases, with 16 bases lying between them. The CDR3 bases are TGCAGTGCCAGACCCTGCACAGGAAACACTGAAGCTTTCTTT. Its protein is CSARPCTGNTEAFF.

On this clonotype itself: This may stem from a read error, because a much larger clone lies one nucleotide away. The chain joins TRBV11-3 to TRBJ2-1, with 7 bases lining up with TRBD2. This CDR3 contains 15 residues. Germline loops: CDR1 SGHNT, CDR2 YENEEA. The CDR3, as DNA: TGTGCCAGCAGCGGGGAGGGCCCGCCGAGGAATGGGCAGTTCTTC. It codes for CASSGEGPPRNGQFF. The full variable domain, its missing parts supplied by reference TRBV11-3 and TRBJ2-1, is EAGVVQSPRYKIIEKKQPVAFWCNPISGHNTLYWYLQNLGQGPELLIRYENEEAVDDSQLPKDRFSAERLKGVDSTLKIQPAELGDSAVYLCASSGEGPPRNGQFFGPGTRLTVL.

This clonotype showed up just a few times. The chain recombines TRBV7-9 with TRBJ2-6, with TRBD1 matching over 10 bases. Looked up from germline, CDR1 is SEHNR and CDR2 is FQNEAQ (reference sequence). The CDR3 is 18 residues long. The trim removed 4 bases at V and 0 bases at J, leaving 6 bases unmatched. The CDR3 here is CASSSFGQGGSGANVLTF. The CDR3 DNA reads TGTGCCAGCAGCTCTTTTGGACAGGGGGGCTCTGGGGCCAACGTCCTGACTTTC.

This chain uses TRBV12-3 or TRBV12-4 with TRBJ2-2; D is uncertain. Trimming left V 3 bases short and J 5 bases short, with 13 bases between. There are 15 residues in the CDR3. CDR3 residues: CASSFGPTETGELFF. The CDR3, as DNA: TGTGCCAGCAGTTTCGGTCCAACGGAGACCGGGGAGCTGTTTTTT.

This clonotype was detected many times. As DNA, the CDR3 is TGCAGTGCTAGGAGATCGGGGCTAGCGGGTAGGAGTGAGCAGTTCTTC. It codes for CSARRSGLAGRSEQFF. The rearrangement uses TRBV20-1 and TRBJ2-1, with TRBD2 identical over 8 bases. The length of the CDR3 is 16 residues. Trimming removed 3 bases from V and 9 bases from J; junction bases left unmatched: 16. From germline, CDR1 is DFQATT and CDR2 SNEGSKA (reference sequence).